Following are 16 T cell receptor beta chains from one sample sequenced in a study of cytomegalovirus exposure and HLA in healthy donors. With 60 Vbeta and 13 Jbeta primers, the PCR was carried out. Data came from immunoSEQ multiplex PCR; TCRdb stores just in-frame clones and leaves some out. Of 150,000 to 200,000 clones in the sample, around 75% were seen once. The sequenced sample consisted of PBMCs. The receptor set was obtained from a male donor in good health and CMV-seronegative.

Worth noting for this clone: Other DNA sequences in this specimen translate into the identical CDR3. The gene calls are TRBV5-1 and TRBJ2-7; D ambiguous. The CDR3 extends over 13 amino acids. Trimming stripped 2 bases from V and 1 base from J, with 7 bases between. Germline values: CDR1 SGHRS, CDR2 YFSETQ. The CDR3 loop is CASSFGGSYEQYF. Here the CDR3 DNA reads TGCGCCAGCAGCTTCGGCGGTTCCTACGAGCAGTACTTC.

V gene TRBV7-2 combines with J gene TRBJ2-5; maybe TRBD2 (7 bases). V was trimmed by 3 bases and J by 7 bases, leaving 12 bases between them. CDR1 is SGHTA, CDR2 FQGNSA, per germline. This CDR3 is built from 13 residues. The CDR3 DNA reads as TGTGCCAGCAGCTTGGGAGGGGGGGCGACCCAGTACTTC. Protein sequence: CASSLGGGATQYF.

CDR3 protein: CASSRQGAQETQYF. CDR3 nucleotide sequence: TGTGCCAGCAGCCGACAGGGGGCACAAGAGACCCAGTACTTC. The chain uses TRBV6-1 and TRBJ2-5; 10 bases fit TRBD1. The J segment lost 2 bases and the V segment lost 6 bases, leaving 3 bases of the junction unmatched. The CDR3 is 14 residues long. Germline assignment: CDR1 MNHNS and CDR2 SASEGT.

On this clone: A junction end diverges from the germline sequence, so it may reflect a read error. CDR3 nucleotides: TGTGCCAGCAGCCCCGGACTTGGAGACACCATATATTTT. Translation gives CASSPGLGDTIYF. The chain combines TRBV7-8 with TRBJ1-3, with D unresolved. The CDR3 is 13 residues long. In germline, CDR1 is SGHVS, CDR2 FQNEAQ. Full variable domain (remainder filled in from reference TRBV7-8 and TRBJ1-3): GAGVSQSPRYKVAKRGQDVALRCDPISGHVSLFWYQQALGQGPEFLTYFQNEAQLDKSGLPSDRFFAERPEGSVSTLKIQRTQQEDSAVYLCASSPGLGDTIYFGEGSWLTVV.

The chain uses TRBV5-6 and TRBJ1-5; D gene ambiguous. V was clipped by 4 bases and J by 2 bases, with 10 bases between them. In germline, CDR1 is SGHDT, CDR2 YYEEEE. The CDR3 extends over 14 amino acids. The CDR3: CASSQKHGNQPQHF. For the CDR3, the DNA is TGTGCCAGCAGCCAGAAACATGGCAATCAGCCCCAGCATTTT.

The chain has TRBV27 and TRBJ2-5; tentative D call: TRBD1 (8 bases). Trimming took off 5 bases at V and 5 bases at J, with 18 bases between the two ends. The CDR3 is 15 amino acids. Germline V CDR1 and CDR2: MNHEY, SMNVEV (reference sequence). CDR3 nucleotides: TGTGCCAGCAGTCCAGCAAACAGGGGGGGGGAGACCCAGTACTTC. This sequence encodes CASSPANRGGETQYF.

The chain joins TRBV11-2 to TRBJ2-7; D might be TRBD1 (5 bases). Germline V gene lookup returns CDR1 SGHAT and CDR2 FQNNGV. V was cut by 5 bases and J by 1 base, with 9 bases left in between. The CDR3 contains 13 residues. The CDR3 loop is CASSPRQSYEQYF. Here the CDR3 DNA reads TGTGCCAGCAGCCCCCGACAGTCCTACGAGCAGTACTTC.

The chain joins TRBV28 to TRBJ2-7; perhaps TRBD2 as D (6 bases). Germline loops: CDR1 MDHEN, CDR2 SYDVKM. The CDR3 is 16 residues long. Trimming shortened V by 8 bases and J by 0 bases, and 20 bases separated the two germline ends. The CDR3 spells CASSPGGDFPSYEQYF. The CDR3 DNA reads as TGTGCCAGCTCCCCCGGAGGGGACTTCCCCTCCTACGAGCAGTACTTC.

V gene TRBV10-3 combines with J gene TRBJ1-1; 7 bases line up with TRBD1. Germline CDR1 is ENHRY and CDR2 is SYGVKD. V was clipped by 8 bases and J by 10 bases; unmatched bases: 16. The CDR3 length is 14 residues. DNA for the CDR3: TGTGCCATCGCCTCCCCGGGCTTACAGGGGACAGCTTTCTTT. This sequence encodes CAIASPGLQGTAFF.

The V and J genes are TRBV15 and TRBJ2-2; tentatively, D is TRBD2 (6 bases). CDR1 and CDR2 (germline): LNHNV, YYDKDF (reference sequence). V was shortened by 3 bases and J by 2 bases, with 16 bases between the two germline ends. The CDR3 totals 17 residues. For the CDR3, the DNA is TGTGCCACCAGCAGGGGGCCTTCGGGACTTAACACCGGGGAGCTGTTTTTT. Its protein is CATSRGPSGLNTGELFF.

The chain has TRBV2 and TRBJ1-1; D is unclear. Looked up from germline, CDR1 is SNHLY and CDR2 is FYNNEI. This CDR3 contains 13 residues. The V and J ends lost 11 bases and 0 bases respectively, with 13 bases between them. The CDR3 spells CAARPTVNTEAFF. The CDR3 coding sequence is TGTGCCGCCCGTCCGACTGTGAACACTGAAGCTTTCTTT.

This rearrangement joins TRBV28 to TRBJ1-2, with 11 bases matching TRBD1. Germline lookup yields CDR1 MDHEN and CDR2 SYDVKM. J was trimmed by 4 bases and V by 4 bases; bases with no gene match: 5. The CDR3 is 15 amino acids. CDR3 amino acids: CASSSSGTGGYGYTF. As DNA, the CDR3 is TGTGCCAGCAGTTCGTCCGGGACAGGGGGCTATGGCTACACCTTC.

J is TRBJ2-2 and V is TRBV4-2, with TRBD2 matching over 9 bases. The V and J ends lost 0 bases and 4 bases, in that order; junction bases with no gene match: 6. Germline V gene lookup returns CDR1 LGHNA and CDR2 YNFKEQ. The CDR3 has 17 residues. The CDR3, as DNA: TGTGCCAGCAGCCAAGATCAGGCGGGAGGGCCCACCGGGGAGCTGTTTTTT. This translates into CASSQDQAGGPTGELFF.

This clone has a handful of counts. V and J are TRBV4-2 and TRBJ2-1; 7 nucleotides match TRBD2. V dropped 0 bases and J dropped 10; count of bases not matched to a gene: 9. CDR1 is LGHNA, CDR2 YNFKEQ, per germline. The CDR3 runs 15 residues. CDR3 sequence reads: CASSQDHQRGKEQFF. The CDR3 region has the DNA TGTGCCAGCAGCCAAGATCACCAGCGGGGTAAAGAGCAGTTCTTC.

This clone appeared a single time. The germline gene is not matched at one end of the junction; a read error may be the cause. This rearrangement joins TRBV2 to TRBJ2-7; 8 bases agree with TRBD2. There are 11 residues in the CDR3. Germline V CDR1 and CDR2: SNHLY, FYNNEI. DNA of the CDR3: TGTGCCAGCAGTGAAGCGCTGGGACTAGGCTTC. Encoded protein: CASSEALGLGF. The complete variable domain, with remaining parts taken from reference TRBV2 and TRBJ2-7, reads EPEVTQTPSHQVTQMGQEVILRCVPISNHLYFYWYRQILGQKVEFLVSFYNNEISEKSEIFDDQFSVERPDGSNFTLKIRSTKLEDSAMYFCASSEALGLGFGPGTRLTVT.

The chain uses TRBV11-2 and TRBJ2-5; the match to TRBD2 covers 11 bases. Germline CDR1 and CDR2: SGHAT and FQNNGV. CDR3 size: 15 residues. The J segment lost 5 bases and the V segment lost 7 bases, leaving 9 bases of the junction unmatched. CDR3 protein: CASMTSGTSWETQYF. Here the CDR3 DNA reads TGTGCCAGCATGACTAGCGGGACCTCCTGGGAGACCCAGTACTTC.